The present entry profiles one T cell receptor (beta chain) with its context. The antigen is not known. cDNA molecules, individually, were tagged with unique molecular identifiers. TCRdb fed the 5' RACE reads into MiXCR, producing one record per CDR3 protein. Of 98,000 or so distinct CDR3 sequences listed, less than 15% are singletons. The data were obtained in a study of early T cells in non-severe SARS-CoV-2 infection. Study information: The sequenced material was bulk RNA from unsorted whole blood, and its chains were unpaired. Study outcomes and limitations: VDJdb matches were skewed toward anti-spike CD8 T cell responses.

CDR1 and CDR2 (germline): SGHRS, YFSETQ. Between the trimmed V and J ends, which lost 0 bases and 3 bases, there was a span of 12 bases. The CDR3 contains 16 residues. The rearrangement uses TRBV5-1 and TRBJ1-4; TRBD1 is a possible D gene (6 bases). The source was whole blood, collected at baseline. This receptor was taken from an adult who was a healthcare worker with PCR-confirmed SARS-CoV-2 infection or an uninfected control (not recorded which). The CDR3 protein is CASSLERGQPNEKLFF. CDR3 bases: TGCGCCAGCAGCTTGGAACGGGGGCAGCCTAATGAAAAACTGTTTTTT.